Below, one TCR beta chain is given with its context. The target antigen is unknown. Per sample, the assay covered 90,000 to 100,000 TCR templates. TCRdb keeps only in-frame clones here, not all; method: immunoSEQ multiplex PCR. The sample carries roughly 100,000 clones, roughly nine tenths recorded once. The data originate from a study of siplizumab effects on memory and regulatory T cells. Findings of the study overall: Naive T cells were seemingly more diverse than memory cells, and major contributions to the alloresponse seemed to be made by them. Roughly 75-97% of proliferating CD4+ or CD8+ clones lacked a naive or memory phenotype that could be assigned.

Per the germline V gene, CDR1 is WNHNN and CDR2 is SYGVQD (reference sequence). The CDR3 is made up of 14 amino acids. The V gene end was trimmed by 2 bases and the J gene end by 2 bases; junction bases not matched to a gene: 3. Sequencing was performed on CD4+ T cells sorted from blood. This TCR was recovered from a human donor in good health. J is TRBJ2-7 and V is TRBV10-1, with TRBD2 matching 7 bases. The DNA of the CDR3 is TGCGCCAGCAGTGAGGCTAGCGGCCCCTACGAGCAGTACTTC. Its protein is CASSEASGPYEQYF.